The clone carrying this T cell receptor beta chain was detected only a few times. Its antigen remains unknown. The sample comes from a study of cytomegalovirus exposure and HLA in healthy donors. Study findings and constraints: Later analysis demonstrated an association between a missense DCLRE1C variant and TCR beta V- and J-gene trimming. Cytomegalovirus-associated status was assigned to more than 150 TCR beta chains.

The ends were cut back, 2 bases at V and 5 bases at J, with 11 bases in the middle. Germline V gene data show CDR1 as MDHEN and CDR2 as SYDVKM. The CDR3 extends over 14 amino acids. PCR employed 60 Vbeta and 13 Jbeta primers. Sequencing was performed with immunoSEQ multiplex PCR; in TCRdb, only in-frame clones are kept and a portion is missing. The sample shows approximately 100,000 clones, 50% to 75% of them seen only once. Sample: PBMCs. The TCR was taken from a man younger than 40 in good health and CMV-seronegative. The chain links TRBV28 to TRBJ2-3; D ambiguous. CDR3 in amino acids: CASSLRLPRDTQYF. CDR3 coding DNA: TGTGCCAGCAGTTTACGACTTCCTCGAGATACGCAGTATTTT.